This T cell receptor (beta chain) was captured by sequencing in a study of T cells in Graves' hyperthyroidism and ophthalmopathy. Overall study results and limits: Model output signaled ophthalmopathy a median 6.5 months ahead of onset.

Diagnostic assessment was based on clinical symptoms, serum thyroxine and TRAb, thyroid ultrasound and orbital computed tomography. This clonotype was recorded many times. What it binds is not known. CDR3 length: 12 amino acids. V was cut by 6 bases and J by 4 bases, with 7 bases left in between. Amplification of TCR beta CDR3 regions was performed using RNA transcripts as template. Primed by the HTBI set, a first-round RT-PCR was run on the TCR CDR3. TCRdb reprocessed the multiplex PCR reads via MiXCR and lists one record per CDR3 protein. The profile shows around 760,000 distinct CDR3 sequences, roughly 32% of them singletons.

V usage is TRBV12-3 or TRBV12-4 and J usage is TRBJ1-5; weak D call: TRBD1 (5 bases). The sequence came from a woman aged 40 to 55 with Graves' hyperthyroidism. Sequencing was carried out using blood. CDR3 in amino acids: CASSKGNQPQHF. The CDR3, as DNA: TGTGCCAGCAGCAAGGGGAATCAGCCCCAGCATTTT.